What follows are 24 T cell receptor beta chains derived from one specimen sequenced in a study of T cell clonotyping in hematopoietic cell transplantation. Data came from immunoSEQ multiplex PCR; TCRdb stores just in-frame clones and leaves some out. The table has approximately 44,000 clones, around 95% seen once. Sequencing used peripheral blood mononuclear cells. The receptors were sampled from a woman between 45 and 65 years old in good health. Some clones in this sample may be carry-over from other donors' samples.

This sequence joins TRBV4-3 and TRBJ2-3; 8 bases line up with TRBD2. Germline V CDR1 and CDR2: LGHNA, YSLEER. This CDR3 is 15 amino acids long. V gave up 6 bases and J gave up 3 bases; unmatched junction bases: 8. CDR3 sequence: CASRGGLAETDTQYF. The CDR3 nucleotides are TGCGCCAGCAGGGGAGGACTAGCCGAAACAGATACGCAGTATTTT.

The chain carries TRBV11-3 and TRBJ2-7; D gene unclear. CDR3 length equals 13 residues. Germline CDR1 reads SGHNT; CDR2 reads YENEEA. The V end was cut by 3 bases, the J end by 4 bases, with 10 bases between. This CDR3 is CASSFLWGYEQYF. The DNA for the CDR3 is TGTGCCAGCAGCTTCCTATGGGGATACGAGCAGTACTTC.

V usage is TRBV4-1 and J usage is TRBJ1-2; 8 nucleotides align to TRBD1. CDR3 length: 14 amino acids. After removal of 4 bases from V and 4 bases from J, the junction contained 5 bases not matched to a gene. CDR1 is MGHRA and CDR2 is YSYEKL in the germline V gene. Here the CDR3 DNA reads TGCGCCAGCAGCCCAGGACAGGGCGGCTATGGCTACACCTTC. Translation gives CASSPGQGGYGYTF.

The rearrangement links TRBV7-2 to TRBJ2-7; unclear D gene. The germline CDR1 and CDR2 sequences are SGHTA and FQGNSA. This CDR3 has 14 residues. Trimming cost V 3 bases and J 2 bases, with 11 bases left between them. The CDR3 is CASSFMLVTYEQYF. The CDR3, as DNA: TGTGCCAGCAGCTTTATGTTGGTCACCTACGAGCAGTACTTC.

The V call is TRBV5-4, the J call TRBJ2-2; possible D gene TRBD1, 6 bases. V lost 4 bases, J lost 0 bases, and 13 bases lay in between. Germline CDR1 SGHNT, CDR2 YYREEE (reference sequence). The CDR3 sequence is 16 residues long. Here the CDR3 DNA reads TGTGCCAGCAGCAGTAAGGACAGTACGAACACCGGGGAGCTGTTTTTT. This gives the protein CASSSKDSTNTGELFF.

CDR3: CASSFDRESIYEQYF. The DNA for the CDR3 is TGTGCCAGCAGTTTCGACAGGGAAAGCATCTACGAGCAGTACTTC. V gene TRBV7-2 combines with J gene TRBJ2-7; 7 bases fit TRBD1. CDR1 and CDR2 from the germline V gene are SGHTA and FQGNSA. J was trimmed by 3 bases and V by 6 bases; bases with no gene match: 11. CDR3 length: 15 amino acids.

J is TRBJ2-4 and V is TRBV27, with D tentatively TRBD1 (5 bases). The CDR3 contains 10 residues. Per germline, CDR1 MNHEY and CDR2 SMNVEV (reference sequence). With 8 bases removed from V and 12 bases from J, the gap between germline ends came to 11 bases. This CDR3 reads CASSLGPQYF. The CDR3 bases are TGTGCCAGCTCGTTGGGGCCTCAGTACTTC.

The chain recombines TRBV19 with TRBJ1-1; D call uncertain. The CDR3 loop spans 13 amino acids. Trimming pared 0 bases from V and 7 bases from J, leaving 9 bases between. The germline V gene encodes CDR1 LNHDA and CDR2 SQIVND (reference sequence). In DNA, the CDR3 is TGTGCCAGTAGTATAGATCTTGGGGTTGAAGCTTTCTTT. Its translation: CASSIDLGVEAFF.

This chain connects TRBV11-2 to TRBJ1-3; a weak D match, TRBD1 (5 bases). The CDR3 length is 13 residues. Germline V gene data show CDR1 as SGHAT and CDR2 as FQNNGV. V was trimmed by 5 bases and J by 7 bases, leaving 12 bases between them. The CDR3 region is CASSLGDVNTIYF. In nucleotides, the CDR3 is TGTGCCAGCAGCCTCGGGGACGTCAACACCATATATTTT.

This clone was detected once. The chain is built from TRBV4-2 and TRBJ2-2; TRBD1 or TRBD2 may be the D gene (6 bases each). Trimming removed 4 bases from V and 3 bases from J, with 15 bases in between. CDR3 size: 16 residues. Germline V lookup: CDR1 LGHNA, CDR2 YNFKEQ. As DNA, the CDR3 is TGTGCCAGCAGCCTGGTCCGGGGGCAAGACACCGGGGAGCTGTTTTTT. As protein: CASSLVRGQDTGELFF.

This clone occurred a few times. The CDR3 DNA follows: TGTGCCACCGCCCCCTCAGGACAGTTTTATGGCTACACCTTC. Protein: CATAPSGQFYGYTF. J is TRBJ1-2 and V is TRBV19; a weak D match, TRBD1 (6 bases). Per the germline V gene, CDR1 is LNHDA and CDR2 is SQIVND (reference sequence). V lost 10 bases and J lost 5, with 20 bases in between. The CDR3 length is 14 residues.

The chain links TRBV29-1 to TRBJ2-3, with D possibly being TRBD2 (5 bases). Germline CDR1 and CDR2: SQVTM and ANQGSEA. The CDR3 totals 13 residues. V was pared by 3 bases and J by 5 bases, with 12 bases between. Here the CDR3 DNA reads TGCAGCGTTGACGGAGAAGAGGGAGATACGCAGTATTTT. This encodes CSVDGEEGDTQYF.

The CDR3 here is CSVRPGSNYGYTF. In DNA form, the CDR3 reads TGCAGCGTTCGGCCGGGGAGTAACTATGGCTACACCTTC. The rearrangement joins TRBV29-1 to TRBJ1-2, with D uncertain. This CDR3 region has 13 residues. The V and J ends lost 5 bases and 1 base respectively, with 11 bases between them. Germline V CDR1 and CDR2: SQVTM, ANQGSEA.

J is TRBJ2-1 and V is TRBV20-1; unclear D gene. Germline CDR1 reads DFQATT; CDR2 reads SNEGSKA (reference sequence). Trimming took off 5 bases at V and 6 bases at J, with 5 bases between the two ends. This CDR3 spans 10 amino acids. CDR3 amino acids: CSALGNEQFF. The DNA of the CDR3 is TGCAGTGCTCTAGGCAATGAGCAGTTCTTC.

The V gene is TRBV18, the J gene TRBJ1-1; D uncertain. The CDR3 is made up of 16 amino acids. Germline V lookup: CDR1 KGHSH, CDR2 LQKENI. Trimming removed 1 base from V and 0 bases from J, with 12 bases in between. The CDR3: CASSPHQDLMNTEAFF. CDR3 nucleotides: TGTGCCAGCTCACCACATCAGGACCTCATGAACACTGAAGCTTTCTTT.

The rearrangement links TRBV19 to TRBJ1-1; perhaps TRBD1 as D (5 bases). There are 13 residues in the CDR3. Germline lookup yields CDR1 LNHDA and CDR2 SQIVND (reference sequence). Trimming removed 7 bases at V and 5 bases at J, with 14 bases between. The CDR3 sequence: CASNQGSGTEAFF. DNA of the CDR3: TGTGCCAGTAACCAGGGTTCGGGGACTGAAGCTTTCTTT.

This clone showed up just a few times. The DNA for the CDR3 is TGCAGCGCAAGATCAGGCGAGCAGTACTTC. This translates into CSARSGEQYF. This rearrangement joins TRBV29-1 to TRBJ2-7, with unresolved D. Germline loops: CDR1 SQVTM, CDR2 ANQGSEA. V was clipped by 7 bases and J by 6 bases, with 10 bases between them. The CDR3 runs to 10 residues.

There are a few counts of this clone. This sequence joins TRBV4-2 and TRBJ2-2, with D perhaps assigned TRBD1 or TRBD2 (5 bases each). The CDR3 spans 15 residues. Germline V CDR1 and CDR2: LGHNA, YNFKEQ. V was trimmed by 5 bases and J by 0 bases, leaving 10 bases between them. This chain's CDR3 is CASSKTGPNTGELFF. The CDR3 nucleotides are TGTGCCAGCAGCAAGACGGGGCCGAACACCGGGGAGCTGTTTTTT.

This clone appeared a few times. V usage is TRBV30 and J usage is TRBJ1-2; 8 bases match TRBD1. The CDR3 sequence is 15 residues long. Germline CDR1 GTSNPN, CDR2 SVGIG (reference sequence). The trim removed 1 base at V and 7 bases at J, leaving 11 bases unmatched. CDR3 sequence (DNA): TGTGCCTGGAGTGAATTGACAGGGGAGATCAGTGGCTACACCTTC. This sequence encodes CAWSELTGEISGYTF.

This clone was observed once. The chain carries TRBV29-1 and TRBJ2-7; D is uncertain. The CDR3 sequence is 12 residues long. Germline CDR1 SQVTM, CDR2 ANQGSEA. V lost 3 bases, J lost 0 bases, and 6 bases lay in between. CDR3 sequence: CSVEDGSYEQYF. The CDR3 DNA sequence: TGCAGCGTTGAGGACGGCTCCTACGAGCAGTACTTC.

The V call is TRBV2, the J call TRBJ1-5; the D is unclear. This CDR3 has 15 amino acids. V was trimmed by 6 bases and J by 7 bases, leaving 19 bases between them. Germline loops: CDR1 SNHLY, CDR2 FYNNEI. The CDR3 DNA is TGTGCCAGCAGGGCCTCGGACGGAGGAGGCCAGCCCCAGCATTTT. This sequence encodes CASRASDGGGQPQHF.

The chain carries TRBV5-8 and TRBJ1-6; D remains unclear. V dropped 4 bases and J dropped 7 bases, with 3 bases sitting between them. The CDR3 consists of 11 residues. Germline CDR1 is SGHTS and CDR2 is YDEGEE. CDR3 nucleotides: TGTGCCAGCAGCGTCAATTCACCCCTCCACTTT. This sequence encodes CASSVNSPLHF.

The genes are TRBV7-9 and TRBJ1-2; D may be TRBD1 (6 bases). V was trimmed by 5 bases and J by 1 base, leaving 14 bases between them. This CDR3 is built from 15 residues. The germline gives CDR1 SEHNR, CDR2 FQNEAQ (reference sequence). For the CDR3, the DNA is TGTGCCAGCAGCCATCAGGACAGTTTTAACTATGGCTACACCTTC. This encodes CASSHQDSFNYGYTF.

The V and J genes are TRBV23-1 and TRBJ1-2; 7 nucleotides line up with TRBD1. TRBV23-1 is designated an ORF whose function remains uncertain. The CDR3 contains 15 residues. V gave up 8 bases and J gave up 0 bases; unmatched junction bases: 9. The CDR3 DNA follows: TGCGCCAGCGATTCTACAGGGGAAGCTAACTATGGCTACACCTTC. Protein sequence: CASDSTGEANYGYTF.